Listed here are 10 T cell receptor beta chains from one sample, sequenced in a study of vaccination and CD4 T cells after COVID-19. Their recognized antigens are unknown. Researchers used the Oncomine TCR Beta short-read assay to sequence DNA from cultured CD4+ T cells. In TCRdb, the PCR reads were re-called with MiXCR into one record per CDR3 protein. The table shows 10,000 to 15,000 distinct CDR3 sequences, with 65% to 85% occurring only once. The treatment denotes: approximately 9-day PBMC culture with coronavirus spike peptide pools or control peptides (ViraFEST assay). Material for sequencing was CD4+ T cells from blood, cultured in vitro. These receptors were collected from a human donor who had recovered from COVID-19.

The chain carries TRBV7-2 and TRBJ2-5, with D perhaps TRBD2 (5 bases). The germline gives CDR1 SGHTA, CDR2 FQGNSA. Trimming removed 5 bases at V and 2 bases at J, with 15 bases between. The CDR3 length is 15 residues. CDR3 protein: CASSLPTGLQETQYF. As DNA, the CDR3 is TGTGCCAGCAGCCTCCCTACGGGATTACAAGAGACCCAGTACTTC.

This clonotype has a handful of counts. The chain recombines TRBV14 with TRBJ2-5; 8 bases agree with TRBD2. V gave up 5 bases and J gave up 9 bases; unmatched junction bases: 2. Germline V gene lookup returns CDR1 SGHDN and CDR2 FVKESK. The CDR3 is made up of 11 amino acids. The CDR3 reads CASSKAGAQYF. The CDR3 region has the DNA TGTGCCAGCAGCAAAGCGGGGGCCCAGTACTTC.

This rearrangement joins TRBV27 to TRBJ1-6, with D perhaps TRBD1 (6 bases). With 6 bases removed from V and 9 bases from J, the gap between germline ends came to 21 bases. CDR3 size: 16 residues. CDR1 and CDR2 from the germline V gene are MNHEY and SMNVEV (reference sequence). The CDR3 sequence: CASRGWTANKVSPLHF. The CDR3 nucleotides are TGTGCCAGCAGGGGGTGGACAGCAAACAAGGTTTCACCCCTCCACTTT.

Only a few counts were recorded for this clonotype. The V gene is TRBV6-2 or TRBV6-3, the J gene TRBJ1-5; TRBD1 might be the D (5 bases). Germline V gives CDR1 MNHEY, CDR2 SVGEGT. CDR3 size: 12 residues. V shed 2 bases and J shed 6 bases, with 5 bases lying between them. For the CDR3, the DNA is TGTGCCAGCAGTTACGGGGGTCAGCCCCAGCATTTT. Its protein product is CASSYGGQPQHF.

V is TRBV4-3 and J is TRBJ1-2, with unresolved D. V lost 1 base and J 8 bases, leaving 23 bases between the germline ends. This CDR3 has 17 residues. Germline values: CDR1 LGHNA, CDR2 YSLEER. The CDR3 DNA is TGCGCCAGCAGCCAAGTAGCTTTTGACCCCCGGTACGGAGGCTACACCTTC. Its protein is CASSQVAFDPRYGGYTF.

This clonotype was detected once. The V call is TRBV2, the J call TRBJ1-3, with 7 bases identical to TRBD1. The CDR3 totals 16 residues. V dropped 6 bases and J dropped 6; count of bases not matched to a gene: 14. Germline V CDR1 and CDR2: SNHLY, FYNNEI. The CDR3 spells CASRLQTGSGPNTIYF. The DNA of the CDR3 is TGTGCCAGCAGACTACAGACAGGGTCAGGTCCAAACACCATATATTTT.

This chain links TRBV7-2 with TRBJ1-5; tentative D call: TRBD1 (5 bases). The CDR3 is 15 residues long. CDR1 and CDR2 (germline): SGHTA, FQGNSA. Trimming left V 5 bases short and J 0 bases short, with 11 bases between. The CDR3 spells CASSTRVVSNQPQHF. The CDR3 nucleotides read TGTGCCAGCAGCACCAGGGTTGTTAGCAATCAGCCCCAGCATTTT.

V and J are TRBV28 and TRBJ1-6; D not resolved. This CDR3 has 13 amino acids. V was cut by 2 bases and J by 6 bases, with 5 bases left in between. Looked up from germline, CDR1 is MDHEN and CDR2 is SYDVKM. CDR3 amino acids: CASSLMSNSPLHF. DNA of the CDR3: TGTGCCAGCAGTTTAATGAGTAATTCACCCCTCCACTTT.

Only one count was recorded for this clonotype. A much larger clone lies a single base off, so this may be a read error. The chain employs TRBV27 and TRBJ2-1, with D tentatively TRBD1 (6 bases). Trimming took off 6 bases at V and 1 base at J, with 13 bases between the two ends. CDR1 and CDR2 (germline): MNHEY, SMNVEV (reference sequence). The CDR3 is made up of 15 amino acids. In DNA, the CDR3 is TGTGCCAGCAGCCGGACAGTCGGATCCTACAATGAGCAGTTCTTC. Translating it yields CASSRTVGSYNEQFF.

This clonotype came up a few times. The chain's CDR3 is CASSYSIEGGEAFF. The CDR3 region has the DNA TGTGCCAGCAGTTACTCGATCGAGGGAGGTGAAGCTTTCTTT. The V and J genes are TRBV6-5 and TRBJ1-1; the D is unclear. The CDR3 has 14 residues. Trimming cost V 0 bases and J 7 bases, with 12 bases left between them. The V gene's germline CDR1 is MNHEY and CDR2 SVGAGI.